One sample yielded the 8 T cell receptor beta chains listed below, sequenced in a study of monozygotic twins with inflammatory bowel disease. Following a re-call of the 5' RACE reads, TCRdb has one entry per CDR3 protein and lacks DNA. The sample's table shows under 130,000 distinct CDR3 sequences. The sequencing sample was made of blood. These receptor sequences come from a human donor with ulcerative colitis or Crohn's disease, or a healthy co-twin of an affected twin (not recorded which).

The chain employs TRBV20-1 and TRBJ2-7; as DNA is missing, the TRBD2 call by TCRdb cannot be tested. The germline V gene has CDR1 DFQATT and CDR2 SNEGSKA (reference sequence). The CDR3 has 14 residues. The CDR3 here is CSAQLAGAHYEQYF.

V usage is TRBV11-2 and J usage is TRBJ2-1; TCRdb returns TRBD2, unconfirmable since there is no DNA. This CDR3 has 16 amino acids. CDR1 is SGHAT, CDR2 FQNNGV, per germline. This CDR3 reads CASSVVAGGMAGEQFF. The entire variable domain, with the rest obtained from reference TRBV11-2 and TRBJ2-1, is as follows: EAGVAQSPRYKIIEKRQSVAFWCNPISGHATLYWYQQILGQGPKLLIQFQNNGVVDDSQLPKDRFSAERLKGVDSTLKIQPAKLEDSAVYLCASSVVAGGMAGEQFFGPGTRLTVL.

The chain joins TRBV5-8 to TRBJ1-1; TCRdb names TRBD1, which stays unverified in the absence of DNA. The CDR3 spans 13 residues. Germline V gene lookup returns CDR1 SGHTS and CDR2 YDEGEE. The CDR3 protein is CASSQEQGARAFF.

V usage is TRBV10-3 and J usage is TRBJ2-7; the D call from TCRdb, TRBD1, cannot be confirmed without DNA. The CDR3 sequence is 12 residues long. The germline V gene has CDR1 ENHRY and CDR2 SYGVKD. CDR3 region: CATGSGSYEQYF.

V is TRBV7-9 and J is TRBJ2-3. CDR3 size: 14 residues. Germline assignment: CDR1 SEHNR and CDR2 FQNEAQ (reference sequence). CDR3: CASRPKIGTDTQYF.

Judged by frequency, this clonotype is medium-sized. The CDR3 is CASSFSDQPQHF. The chain joins TRBV28 to TRBJ1-5. The CDR3 totals 12 residues. Germline V gene data show CDR1 as MDHEN and CDR2 as SYDVKM.

V usage is TRBV12-3 or TRBV12-4 and J usage is TRBJ2-1; TCRdb's D call, TRBD2, is unchecked because there is no DNA. CDR3 size: 16 residues. The chain's CDR3 is CASSLTLAGGRGEQFF.

This chain joins TRBV6-1 and TRBJ1-2. Per the germline V gene, CDR1 is MNHNS and CDR2 is SASEGT. The CDR3 has 12 residues. The CDR3 loop reads CATPGLPYGYTF.